These 27 T cell receptor beta chains were sequenced from one sample in a study of T cells in Graves' hyperthyroidism and ophthalmopathy. There were TCR beta CDR3 regions amplified from RNA transcripts. HTBI primers drove first-round RT-PCR of the TCR CDR3. TCRdb re-analysed the multiplex PCR reads in MiXCR, keeping a single row per CDR3 protein. Here the sample spans fewer than 650,000 distinct CDR3 sequences, roughly 15% being singletons. The sequenced material came from blood. Every receptor here comes from a woman in her thirties or forties with Graves' ophthalmopathy.

The rearrangement links TRBV19 to TRBJ1-3, with 8 positions matching TRBD1. After removal of 6 bases from V and 6 bases from J, the junction contained 13 bases not matched to a gene. The CDR3 has 16 residues. The germline V gene has CDR1 LNHDA and CDR2 SQIVND (reference sequence). In DNA, the CDR3 is TGTGCCAGTAGCCGAGCCCCGGACAGGGAGGAAAACACCATATATTTT. It codes for CASSRAPDREENTIYF.

This clonotype has a count of ten or more. The rearrangement links TRBV6-2 or TRBV6-3 to TRBJ1-5; D gene ambiguous. The CDR3 totals 16 residues. The V and J ends lost 3 bases and 0 bases respectively, with 12 bases between them. Per germline, CDR1 MNHEY and CDR2 SVGEGT. In nucleotides, the CDR3 is TGTGCCAGCAGTTATGTGGCAGCATATAGCAATCAGCCCCAGCATTTT. Its translation is CASSYVAAYSNQPQHF.

This clonotype was seen repeatedly, ten times or more. The CDR3 DNA follows: TGCAGTCAACAGGGGAACACCGGGGAGCTGTTTTTT. Protein product: CSQQGNTGELFF. V and J are TRBV20-1 and TRBJ2-2; TRBD1 might be the D (6 bases). Germline CDR1 and CDR2: DFQATT and SNEGSKA (reference sequence). CDR3 size: 12 residues. Trimming removed 8 bases from V and 1 base from J, with 8 bases in between.

V is TRBV18 and J is TRBJ2-4; the D gene could be TRBD1 or TRBD2 (5 bases each). V was trimmed by 0 bases and J by 5 bases, leaving 11 bases between them. CDR3 length: 15 residues. The V gene's germline CDR1 is KGHSH and CDR2 LQKENI. This CDR3 reads CASSPPVLGENIQYF. The CDR3, as DNA: TGTGCCAGCTCACCACCAGTTCTGGGGGAAAACATTCAGTACTTC.

The chain joins TRBV2 to TRBJ2-4, with 10 bases lining up with TRBD2. This CDR3 contains 15 residues. Germline CDR1 is SNHLY and CDR2 is FYNNEI. V gave up 7 bases and J gave up 5 bases; unmatched junction bases: 8. The DNA for the CDR3 is TGTGCCAGCAATGGTCTAGCGGGAGACGAAAACATTCAGTACTTC. It yields the protein CASNGLAGDENIQYF.

The chain combines TRBV6-2 or TRBV6-3 with TRBJ1-2; possible D gene TRBD1, 5 bases. CDR3 length: 15 residues. The V end was cut by 11 bases, the J end by 2 bases, with 21 bases between. Germline V lookup: CDR1 MNHEY, CDR2 SVGEGT. The CDR3 nucleotides read TGTGCCCACAGACGAGCGGGGACCGTGAACTATGGCTACACCTTC. This encodes CAHRRAGTVNYGYTF.

This clonotype came up many times. The chain has TRBV4-1 and TRBJ2-7, with D possibly TRBD1 on 5 matching bases. Between the trimmed V and J ends, which lost 5 bases and 0 bases, there was a span of 11 bases. The CDR3 is made up of 14 amino acids. The germline V gene has CDR1 MGHRA and CDR2 YSYEKL. The CDR3 nucleotides are TGCGCCAGCAGCAACGAAGGGGTCTCCTACGAGCAGTACTTC. Translation: CASSNEGVSYEQYF.

This clonotype was recorded at least ten times. V usage is TRBV30 and J usage is TRBJ1-5; D gene ambiguous. This CDR3 has 16 amino acids. The germline V gene encodes CDR1 GTSNPN and CDR2 SVGIG (reference sequence). V was trimmed by 0 bases and J by 2 bases, leaving 14 bases between them. The CDR3 DNA sequence: TGTGCCTGGAGTGTACGTGAGGGTAGGGGCAATCAGCCCCAGCATTTT. The encoded protein is CAWSVREGRGNQPQHF.

The V gene is TRBV3-1, the J gene TRBJ1-1; D gene unclear. The CDR3 has 14 residues. V lost 4 bases and J lost 6, with 15 bases in between. Germline assignment: CDR1 LGHDT and CDR2 YNNKEL (reference sequence). The CDR3 nucleotides read TGTGCCAGCAGCCCCGCGGCGAGGGCGGCTGAAGCTTTCTTT. Amino acids: CASSPAARAAEAFF.

The gene calls are TRBV6-2 or TRBV6-3 and TRBJ1-1; 7 bases map to TRBD1. Germline lookup yields CDR1 MNHEY and CDR2 SVGEGT. J was trimmed by 2 bases and V by 6 bases; bases with no gene match: 12. This CDR3 comprises 16 residues. Here the CDR3 reads CASSRFQGQPNTEAFF. CDR3 nucleotide sequence: TGTGCCAGCAGCCGGTTCCAGGGACAGCCTAACACTGAAGCTTTCTTT.

A remark on this clonotype: A read error may produce the germline difference seen at one junction end. The chain joins TRBV7-9 to TRBJ2-6; D remains unclear. The germline gives CDR1 SEHNR, CDR2 FQNEAQ (reference sequence). The CDR3 sequence is 13 residues long. Here the CDR3 DNA reads TGTGTCAGCACCGGCTCTGGGGCCAACGTCCTGACTTTC. This codes for CVSTGSGANVLTF.

This clonotype was seen many times. The rearrangement links TRBV12-3 or TRBV12-4 to TRBJ1-5; 9 bases are shared with TRBD1. Trimming cost V 5 bases and J 6 bases; bases outside gene matches: 8. The CDR3 is 15 amino acids. CDR3 sequence reads: CASSLQGAIAQPQHF. Here the CDR3 DNA reads TGTGCCAGCAGTCTACAGGGGGCGATAGCTCAGCCCCAGCATTTT.

V usage is TRBV7-2 and J usage is TRBJ1-2; 9 bases match TRBD1. This CDR3 region has 13 residues. Germline V gene data show CDR1 as SGHTA and CDR2 as FQGNSA. J was trimmed by 5 bases and V by 5 bases; bases with no gene match: 3. The CDR3 nucleotides read TGTGCCAGCAGCATCGACAGGGGGTATGGCTACACCTTC. The encoded protein is CASSIDRGYGYTF. The whole variable domain, filled in from reference TRBV7-2 and TRBJ1-2, reads GAGVSQSPSNKVTEKGKDVELRCDPISGHTALYWYRQSLGQGLEFLIYFQGNSAPDKSGLPSDRFSAERTGGSVSTLTIQRTQQEDSAVYLCASSIDRGYGYTFGSGTRLTVV.

This clonotype occurred many times. V and J are TRBV19 and TRBJ2-2, with a tentative D call TRBD2 (5 bases). Per germline, CDR1 LNHDA and CDR2 SQIVND (reference sequence). This CDR3 has 14 residues. Between the trimmed V and J ends, which lost 6 bases and 6 bases, there was a span of 14 bases. The CDR3 loop reads CASREDGGPGELFF. As DNA, the CDR3 is TGTGCCAGTAGGGAAGACGGAGGACCCGGGGAGCTGTTTTTT. Complete variable domain (other parts from reference TRBV19 and TRBJ2-2): DGGITQSPKYLFRKEGQNVTLSCEQNLNHDAMYWYRQDPGQGLRLIYYSQIVNDFQKGDIAEGYSVSREKKESFPLTVTSAQKNPTAFYLCASREDGGPGELFFGEGSRLTVL.

This clonotype was recorded a few times. The chain joins TRBV6-1 to TRBJ1-2; the D gene is possibly TRBD1 (6 bases). Trimming cost V 9 bases and J 10 bases, with 15 bases left between them. Germline CDR1 MNHNS, CDR2 SASEGT. The CDR3 has 11 residues. CDR3 sequence reads: CASGQYGDYTF. CDR3 DNA sequence: TGTGCCAGTGGACAGTACGGGGACTACACCTTC.

This clonotype appeared many times. The chain uses TRBV15 and TRBJ2-2; D gene unclear. Per the germline V gene, CDR1 is LNHNV and CDR2 is YYDKDF (reference sequence). Trimming removed 8 bases from V and 3 bases from J, with 10 bases in between. This CDR3 spans 13 amino acids. CDR3 residues: CATGEGYTGELFF. In DNA, the CDR3 is TGTGCCACCGGCGAAGGGTACACCGGGGAGCTGTTTTTT. Combining the CDR3 with reference TRBV15 and TRBJ2-2 gives the whole variable domain DAMVIQNPRYQVTQFGKPVTLSCSQTLNHNVMYWYQQKSSQAPKLLFHYYDKDFNNEADTPDNFQSRRPNTSFCFLDIRSPGLGDTAMYLCATGEGYTGELFFGEGSRLTVL.

The CDR3 reads CASSLSSRGSGNTIYF. CDR3 in DNA: TGTGCCAGCAGTTTATCCAGCAGGGGATCTGGAAACACCATATATTTT. The chain combines TRBV12-3 or TRBV12-4 with TRBJ1-3; a possible D gene is TRBD1 (6 bases). Deletions cut 2 bases from V and 1 base from J, with 12 bases between. The CDR3 loop spans 16 amino acids.

V is TRBV13 and J is TRBJ1-3; unclear D gene. The CDR3 is 17 residues long. Trimming pared 2 bases from V and 2 bases from J, leaving 16 bases between. Germline lookup yields CDR1 PRHDT and CDR2 FYEKMQ (reference sequence). In DNA, the CDR3 is TGTGCCAGCAGCTTATCGCTCTCAGTAACCCCTGGAAACACCATATATTTT. It encodes CASSLSLSVTPGNTIYF.

This clonotype was observed at least ten times. The chain recombines TRBV27 with TRBJ2-5; D assignment may be TRBD1 or TRBD2 (5 bases each). V was shortened by 6 bases and J by 0 bases, with 11 bases between the two germline ends. The CDR3 has 14 amino acids. CDR1 is MNHEY, CDR2 SMNVEV, per germline (reference sequence). The CDR3 coding sequence is TGTGCCAGCAGCCCACGGGGCTACCAAGAGACCCAGTACTTC. Translated, it gives CASSPRGYQETQYF.

This clonotype was seen many times. This CDR3 is CASSPGDVDGYTF. In nucleotides, the CDR3 is TGTGCCAGCAGCCCTGGGGACGTCGATGGCTACACCTTC. The genes are TRBV3-1 and TRBJ1-2, with a possible D match to TRBD1 (5 bases). Trimming removed 4 bases from V and 6 bases from J, with 12 bases in between. Germline CDR1 is LGHDT and CDR2 is YNNKEL (reference sequence). This CDR3 is 13 amino acids long.

This clonotype occurred many times. The chain carries TRBV6-5 and TRBJ1-2; 8 bases align to TRBD1. V lost 2 bases, J lost 4 bases, and 6 bases stayed unmatched. The CDR3 is 15 amino acids. In germline, CDR1 is MNHEY, CDR2 SVGAGI. CDR3 sequence (DNA): TGTGCCAGCAGTTACCCGGGACAGGTGATCTATGGCTACACCTTC. Its protein product is CASSYPGQVIYGYTF.

This clonotype was counted at least ten times. The chain joins TRBV12-3 or TRBV12-4 to TRBJ2-5, with TRBD2 matching 7 bases. J gave up 4 bases and V 5 bases, and 7 bases lay outside the gene matches. The CDR3 consists of 14 residues. CDR3 residues: CASSPPLAGETQYF. The CDR3 DNA reads TGTGCCAGCAGTCCCCCCTTAGCGGGAGAGACCCAGTACTTC.

V gene TRBV5-1 combines with J gene TRBJ2-7; D is ambiguous. The CDR3 is 14 residues long. CDR1 is SGHRS, CDR2 YFSETQ, per germline. With 6 bases removed from V and 0 bases from J, the gap between germline ends came to 13 bases. CDR3 amino acids: CASTPGLSSYEQYF. The CDR3 DNA sequence: TGCGCCAGCACGCCGGGCCTAAGCTCCTACGAGCAGTACTTC.

The chain couples TRBV18 to TRBJ2-2; D is tentatively TRBD1 or TRBD2 (5 bases each). Trimming pared 2 bases from V and 5 bases from J, leaving 12 bases between. Germline V gene data show CDR1 as KGHSH and CDR2 as LQKENI. The CDR3 is made up of 15 amino acids. The DNA for the CDR3 is TGTGCCAGCTCACCAAACCGGGACCTAACCGGGGAGCTGTTTTTT. Translation: CASSPNRDLTGELFF.

This clonotype showed up many times. The chain links TRBV19 to TRBJ1-5, with a tentative D call TRBD1 (6 bases). The CDR3 runs 15 residues. Per the germline V gene, CDR1 is LNHDA and CDR2 is SQIVND (reference sequence). The germline V and J ends were trimmed by 7 bases and 2 bases, with 15 bases remaining between them. In nucleotides, the CDR3 is TGTGCCAGTACTTCACAGGGTGGGGGCAATCAGCCCCAGCATTTT. Translated: CASTSQGGGNQPQHF.

The table lists this clonotype with a few counts. The chain links TRBV11-1 to TRBJ1-1; the D is unclear. Trimming took off 1 base at V and 3 bases at J, with 6 bases between the two ends. The CDR3 totals 13 residues. CDR1 is SGHAT and CDR2 is FQDESV in the germline V gene (reference sequence). The CDR3 sequence: CASSLVTDTEAFF. DNA for the CDR3: TGTGCCAGCAGCTTAGTCACAGACACTGAAGCTTTCTTT. Together with reference TRBV11-1 and TRBJ1-1, the CDR3 gives the full variable domain: EAEVAQSPRYKITEKSQAVAFWCDPISGHATLYWYRQILGQGPELLVQFQDESVVDDSQLPKDRFSAERLKGVDSTLKIQPAELGDSAMYLCASSLVTDTEAFFGQGTRLTVV.

The sample holds many counts of this clonotype. This rearrangement joins TRBV28 to TRBJ2-7, with 13 bases aligning to TRBD2. The V gene's germline CDR1 is MDHEN and CDR2 SYDVKM. After removal of 6 bases from V and 1 base from J, the junction contained 3 bases not matched to a gene. The CDR3 consists of 15 residues. The CDR3 sequence: CASRLTSGRSYEQYF. The CDR3 DNA reads TGTGCCAGCAGGCTGACTAGCGGGAGGTCCTACGAGCAGTACTTC.